This TCR beta chain emerged from a study of Ad26.COV2.S vaccination and SARS-CoV-2 variants. Whole-study results and caveats: Those who received vaccine or placebo ended up with similar non-spike TCR breadth.

Comments on this clone: As yet, its antigen is unknown.

The table came from immunoSEQ multiplex PCR; TCRdb's copy has only in-frame clones and leaves some out. The top ten hold about 4.4% of the sample, which has 440,000 or so clones, 90% seen once. The treatment: around 19 received Ad26.COV2.S at low or high dose, single or two shots; about 5 received placebo; per-sample allocation not given. On day 63 after the first injection, vaccine and placebo recipients gave samples. This clonotype was obtained from a person aged 18-60 years who received the Ad26.COV2.S COVID-19 vaccine or a placebo. The specimen was peripheral blood, collected in a trial of Ad26.COV2.S vaccine versus placebo.

In nucleotides, the CDR3 is TGTGCCAGCAGTTTCTTTACTAGCGGTTCCTCCTACAATGAGCAGTTCTTC. It is translated as CASSFFTSGSSYNEQFF. This chain connects TRBV27 to TRBJ2-1; 8 nucleotides align to TRBD2. J lost 0 bases, V lost 3 bases, and 7 bases had no gene match. The V gene's germline CDR1 is MNHEY and CDR2 SMNVEV (reference sequence). CDR3 length: 17 residues.